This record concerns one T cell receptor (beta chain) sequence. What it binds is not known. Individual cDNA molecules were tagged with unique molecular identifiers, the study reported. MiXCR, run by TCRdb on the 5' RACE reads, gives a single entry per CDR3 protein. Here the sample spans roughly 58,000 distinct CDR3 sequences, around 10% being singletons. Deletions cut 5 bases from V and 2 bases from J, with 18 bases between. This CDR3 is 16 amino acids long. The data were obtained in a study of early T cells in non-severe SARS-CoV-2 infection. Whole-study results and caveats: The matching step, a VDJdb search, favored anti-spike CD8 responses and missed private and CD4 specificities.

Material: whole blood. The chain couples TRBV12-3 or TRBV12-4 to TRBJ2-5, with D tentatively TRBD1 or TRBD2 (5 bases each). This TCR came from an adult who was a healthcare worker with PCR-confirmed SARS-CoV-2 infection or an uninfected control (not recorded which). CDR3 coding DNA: TGTGCCAGCAGTCCCAGGGTAGCGCGTATACAAGAGACCCAGTACTTC. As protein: CASSPRVARIQETQYF.